This T cell receptor (beta chain) was sequenced during a study of blood T cell repertoires in COVID-19. In the study overall: From the United States, Italy and Spain came samples of acute and convalescent COVID-19.

As handled by the study authors: Amplification of reference gene primers provided the estimated nucleated cell counts. The table came from immunoSEQ multiplex PCR; TCRdb's copy has only in-frame clones and leaves some out. V, J and clone size reflect that table, while D and trimming were determined from the DNA. In the table there are roughly 330,000 clones, 87% of which are singletons. Across 20 to 25 US areas, participants ranged in age from roughly 18 to 89 years. Two negative PCRs, clearance, or symptom resolution were required of recovered Cohort 3 donors. This CDR3 is 17 amino acids long. V lost 0 bases and J lost 1; bases outside the gene matches: 7. Germline-derived CDR1 and CDR2 are LNHDA and SQIVND (reference sequence).

The TCR comes from a woman between 25 and 40 years old who had recovered from COVID-19. V gene TRBV19 combines with J gene TRBJ2-5; 8 bases match TRBD1. The sequencing input was PBMCs or T cells enriched from blood (not recorded which). CDR3 DNA sequence: TGTGCCAGTAGTATAGATCGGCCAGGGGGCCCCCAAGAGACCCAGTACTTC. This sequence encodes CASSIDRPGGPQETQYF.